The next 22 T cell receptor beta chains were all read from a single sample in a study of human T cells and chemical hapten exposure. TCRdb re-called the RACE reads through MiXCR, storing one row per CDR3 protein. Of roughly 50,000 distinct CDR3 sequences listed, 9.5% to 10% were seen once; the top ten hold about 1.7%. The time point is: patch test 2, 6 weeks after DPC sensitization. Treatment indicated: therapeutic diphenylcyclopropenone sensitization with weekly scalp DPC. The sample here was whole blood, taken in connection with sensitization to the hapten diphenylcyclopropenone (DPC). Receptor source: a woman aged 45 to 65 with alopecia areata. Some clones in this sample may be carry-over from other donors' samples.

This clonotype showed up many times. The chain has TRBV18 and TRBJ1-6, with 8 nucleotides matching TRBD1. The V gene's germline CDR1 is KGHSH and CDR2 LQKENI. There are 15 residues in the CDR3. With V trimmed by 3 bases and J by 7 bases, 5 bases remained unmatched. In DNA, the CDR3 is TGTGCCAGCTCACCTGAGACAGGGGCGAATTCACCCCTCCACTTT. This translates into CASSPETGANSPLHF.

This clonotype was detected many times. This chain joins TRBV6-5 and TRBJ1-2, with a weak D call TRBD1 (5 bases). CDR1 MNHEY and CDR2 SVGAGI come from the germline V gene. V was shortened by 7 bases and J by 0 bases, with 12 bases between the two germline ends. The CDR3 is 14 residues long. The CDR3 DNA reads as TGTGCCAGCACAAGGGACGGAGCTAACTATGGCTACACCTTC. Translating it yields CASTRDGANYGYTF.

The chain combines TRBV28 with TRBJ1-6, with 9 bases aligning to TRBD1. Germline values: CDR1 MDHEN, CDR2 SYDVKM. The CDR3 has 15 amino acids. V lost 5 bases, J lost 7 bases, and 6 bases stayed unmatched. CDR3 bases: TGTGCCAGCAGTGGTGGGGACAGGGTAAATTCACCCCTCCACTTT. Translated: CASSGGDRVNSPLHF.

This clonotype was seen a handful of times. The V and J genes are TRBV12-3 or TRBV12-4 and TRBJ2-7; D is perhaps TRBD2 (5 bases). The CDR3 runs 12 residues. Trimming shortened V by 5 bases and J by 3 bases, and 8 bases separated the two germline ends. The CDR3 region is CASSVDYYEQYF. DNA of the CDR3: TGTGCCAGCAGTGTTGACTACTACGAGCAGTACTTC.

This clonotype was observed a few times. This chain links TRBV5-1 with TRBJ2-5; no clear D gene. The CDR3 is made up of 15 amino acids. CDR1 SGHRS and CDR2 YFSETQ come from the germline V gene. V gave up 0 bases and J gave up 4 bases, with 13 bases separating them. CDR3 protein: CASSLVQNGRETQYF. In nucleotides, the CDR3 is TGCGCCAGCAGCTTGGTACAGAATGGGCGAGAGACCCAGTACTTC.

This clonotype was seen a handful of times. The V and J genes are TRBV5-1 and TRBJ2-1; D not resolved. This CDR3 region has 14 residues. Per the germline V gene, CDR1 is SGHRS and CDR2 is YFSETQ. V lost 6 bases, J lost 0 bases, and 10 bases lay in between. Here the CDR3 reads CASIRGSSYNEQFF. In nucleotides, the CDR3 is TGCGCCAGCATCCGCGGAAGCTCCTACAATGAGCAGTTCTTC.

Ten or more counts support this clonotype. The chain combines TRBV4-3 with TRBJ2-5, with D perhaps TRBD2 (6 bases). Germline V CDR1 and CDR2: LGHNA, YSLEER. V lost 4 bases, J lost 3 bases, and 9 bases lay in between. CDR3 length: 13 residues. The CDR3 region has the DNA TGCGCCAGCAGCCCAACGGGGGAAGAGACCCAGTACTTC. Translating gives CASSPTGEETQYF.

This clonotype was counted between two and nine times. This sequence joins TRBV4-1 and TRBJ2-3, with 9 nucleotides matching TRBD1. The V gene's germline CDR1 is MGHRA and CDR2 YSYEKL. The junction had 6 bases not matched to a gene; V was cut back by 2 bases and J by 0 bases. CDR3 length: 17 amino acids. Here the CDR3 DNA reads TGCGCCAGCAGCCAACGACAGGGGGACCTTAGCACAGATACGCAGTATTTT. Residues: CASSQRQGDLSTDTQYF.

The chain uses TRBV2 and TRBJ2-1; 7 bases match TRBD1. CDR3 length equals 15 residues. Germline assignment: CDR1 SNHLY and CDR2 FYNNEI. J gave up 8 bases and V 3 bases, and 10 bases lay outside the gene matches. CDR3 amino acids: CASSDFRGPADEQFF. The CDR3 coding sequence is TGTGCCAGCAGTGATTTTAGGGGGCCGGCCGATGAGCAGTTCTTC.

As DNA, the CDR3 is TGCAGTGCCCGACAGGCCAGGGGGCAGTTCTTC. This encodes CSARQARGQFF. The rearrangement links TRBV20-1 to TRBJ2-1; D is possibly TRBD1 (6 bases). Trimming shortened V by 6 bases and J by 12 bases, and 15 bases separated the two germline ends. There are 11 residues in the CDR3. Per the germline V gene, CDR1 is DFQATT and CDR2 is SNEGSKA (reference sequence).

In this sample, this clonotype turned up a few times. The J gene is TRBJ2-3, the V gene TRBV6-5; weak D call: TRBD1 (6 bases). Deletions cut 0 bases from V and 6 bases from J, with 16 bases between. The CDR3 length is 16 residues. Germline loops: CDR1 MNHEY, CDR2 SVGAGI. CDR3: CASSYSNQGIGDTQYF. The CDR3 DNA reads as TGTGCCAGCAGTTACTCGAACCAGGGGATAGGCGATACGCAGTATTTT.

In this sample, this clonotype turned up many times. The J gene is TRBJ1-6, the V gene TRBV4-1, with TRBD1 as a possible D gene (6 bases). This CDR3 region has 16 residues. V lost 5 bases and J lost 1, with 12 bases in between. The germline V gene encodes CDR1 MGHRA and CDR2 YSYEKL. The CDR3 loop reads CASSRGGRSYNSPLHF. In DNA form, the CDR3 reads TGCGCCAGCAGCAGGGGGGGTCGATCCTATAATTCACCCCTCCACTTT.

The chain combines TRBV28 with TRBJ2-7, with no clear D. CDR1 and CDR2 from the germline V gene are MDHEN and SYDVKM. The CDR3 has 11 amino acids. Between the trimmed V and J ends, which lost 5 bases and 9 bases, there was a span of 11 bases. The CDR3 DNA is TGTGCCAGCAGTGGGGAATTGGGGCAGTACTTC. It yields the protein CASSGELGQYF.

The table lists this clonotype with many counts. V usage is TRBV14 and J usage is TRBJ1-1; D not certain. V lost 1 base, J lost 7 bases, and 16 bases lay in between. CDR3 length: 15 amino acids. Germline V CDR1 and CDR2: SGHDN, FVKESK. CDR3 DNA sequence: TGTGCCAGCAGCCAAGGAATCGGCAGACTGGGTGAAGCTTTCTTT. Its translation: CASSQGIGRLGEAFF.

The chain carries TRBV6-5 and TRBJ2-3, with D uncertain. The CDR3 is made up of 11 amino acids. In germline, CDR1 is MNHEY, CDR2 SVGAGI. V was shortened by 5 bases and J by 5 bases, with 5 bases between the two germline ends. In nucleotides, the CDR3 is TGTGCCAGCAGTAAATTAGATACGCAGTATTTT. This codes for CASSKLDTQYF.

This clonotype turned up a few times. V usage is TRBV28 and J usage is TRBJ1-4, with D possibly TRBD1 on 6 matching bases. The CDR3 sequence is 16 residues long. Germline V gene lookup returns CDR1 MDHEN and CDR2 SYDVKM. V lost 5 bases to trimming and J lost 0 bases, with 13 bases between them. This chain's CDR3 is CASSTLRGATNEKLFF. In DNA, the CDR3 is TGTGCCAGCAGTACGCTCAGGGGCGCAACTAATGAAAAACTGTTTTTT.

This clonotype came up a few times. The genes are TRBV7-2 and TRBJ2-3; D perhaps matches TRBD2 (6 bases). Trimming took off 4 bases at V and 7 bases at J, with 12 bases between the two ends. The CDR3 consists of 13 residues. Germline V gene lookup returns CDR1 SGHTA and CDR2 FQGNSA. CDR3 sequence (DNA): TGTGCCAGCAGCTCAGGGACTGATAATACGCAGTATTTT. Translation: CASSSGTDNTQYF.

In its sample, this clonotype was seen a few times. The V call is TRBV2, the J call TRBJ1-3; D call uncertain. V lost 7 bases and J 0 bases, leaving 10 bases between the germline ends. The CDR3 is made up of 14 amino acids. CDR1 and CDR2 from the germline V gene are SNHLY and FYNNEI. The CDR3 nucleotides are TGTGCCAGCAATCCAGATTACTCTGGAAACACCATATATTTT. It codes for CASNPDYSGNTIYF. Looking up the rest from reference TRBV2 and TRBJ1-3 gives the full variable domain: EPEVTQTPSHQVTQMGQEVILRCVPISNHLYFYWYRQILGQKVEFLVSFYNNEISEKSEIFDDQFSVERPDGSNFTLKIRSTKLEDSAMYFCASNPDYSGNTIYFGEGSWLTVV.

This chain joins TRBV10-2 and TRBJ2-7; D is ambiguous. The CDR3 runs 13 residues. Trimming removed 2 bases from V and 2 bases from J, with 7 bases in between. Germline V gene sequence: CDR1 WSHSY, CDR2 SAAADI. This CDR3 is CASSEGSPYEQYF. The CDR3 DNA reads TGCGCCAGCAGTGAGGGATCTCCCTACGAGCAGTACTTC.

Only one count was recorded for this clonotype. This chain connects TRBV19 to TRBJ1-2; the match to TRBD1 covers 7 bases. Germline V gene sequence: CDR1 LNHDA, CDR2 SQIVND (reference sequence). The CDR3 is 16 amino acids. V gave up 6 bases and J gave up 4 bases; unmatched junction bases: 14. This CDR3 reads CASRIRDSSSTYGYTF. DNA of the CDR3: TGTGCCAGTAGAATACGGGACAGTTCATCCACCTATGGCTACACCTTC.

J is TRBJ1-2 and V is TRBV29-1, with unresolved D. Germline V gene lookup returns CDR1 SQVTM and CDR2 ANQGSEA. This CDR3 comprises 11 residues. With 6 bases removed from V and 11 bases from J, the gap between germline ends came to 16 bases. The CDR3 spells CSVNLNAGYTF. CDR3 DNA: TGCAGCGTAAACCTCAACGCGGGGTACACCTTC.

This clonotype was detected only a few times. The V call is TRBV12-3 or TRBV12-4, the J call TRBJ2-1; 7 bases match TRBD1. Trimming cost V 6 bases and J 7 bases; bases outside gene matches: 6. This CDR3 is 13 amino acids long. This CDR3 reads CASRMDRWNEQFF. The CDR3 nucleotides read TGTGCCAGCAGGATGGACAGGTGGAATGAGCAGTTCTTC.